This T cell receptor beta chain is drawn from a study of Graves' ophthalmopathy and Graves' hyperthyroidism. Study-wide results and limits: Thyroid clonotypes that were expanded above 0.001 frequency mostly also appeared in blood.

Exclusion criteria comprised other autoimmune diseases, uncontrolled infections, pregnancy or lactation in patients. This CDR3 contains 14 residues. V was clipped by 5 bases and J by 4 bases, with 12 bases between them. Germline CDR1 MNHEY, CDR2 SVGEGT. This clonotype was found many times. The antigen is undetermined. Amplification of TCR beta CDR3 regions used RNA transcripts. HTBI-primed first-round RT-PCR preceded second-round multiplex PCR. TCRdb redid the calling of the multiplex PCR reads with MiXCR, one entry per CDR3 protein. The data show roughly 350,000 distinct CDR3 sequences, with 17% seen just once and around 2.4% held by the top ten.

The sequence derives from an adult woman with stable Graves' hyperthyroidism. The chain combines TRBV6-2 or TRBV6-3 with TRBJ1-5; TRBD1 might be the D (6 bases). The sequenced sample consisted of peripheral blood. CDR3 nucleotides: TGTGCCAGCAGTCAGGGGTTGTCTAATCAGCCCCAGCATTTT. Translated: CASSQGLSNQPQHF.